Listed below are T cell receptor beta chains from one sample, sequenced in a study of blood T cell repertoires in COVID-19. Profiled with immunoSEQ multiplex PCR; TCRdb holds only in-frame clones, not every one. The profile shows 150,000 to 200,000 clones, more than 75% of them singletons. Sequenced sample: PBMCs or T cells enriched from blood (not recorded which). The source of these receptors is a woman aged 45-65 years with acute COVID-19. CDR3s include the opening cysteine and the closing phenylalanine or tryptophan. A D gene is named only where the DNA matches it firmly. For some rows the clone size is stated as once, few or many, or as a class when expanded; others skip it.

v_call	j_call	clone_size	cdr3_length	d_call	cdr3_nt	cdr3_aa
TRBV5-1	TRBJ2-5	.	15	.	TGCGCCAGCAGCTTGGCCTCAGGCCCCTCAGAGACCCAGTACTTC	CASSLASGPSETQYF
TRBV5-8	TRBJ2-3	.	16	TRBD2	TGTGCCAGCAGTAACATCGCTAGCGGGGGCACAGATACGCAGTATTTT	CASSNIASGGTDTQYF
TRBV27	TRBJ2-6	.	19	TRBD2	TGTGCCAGCAGTTCCACCAGACTAGCGGGGGGGCCTGGGGCCAACGTCCTGACTTTC	CASSSTRLAGGPGANVLTF
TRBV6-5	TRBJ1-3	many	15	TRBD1	TGTGCCACCCTCAGGGGGGCAAGGGGAGGAAACACCATATATTTT	CATLRGARGGNTIYF
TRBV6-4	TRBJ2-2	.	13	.	TGTGCCAGCAGTGAACGCCGGCGGGGGGAGCTGTTTTTT	CASSERRRGELFF
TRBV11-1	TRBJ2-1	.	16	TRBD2	TGTGCCAGCAGCTCGTGGACTAGCGGGGGATTTAATGAGCAGTTCTTC	CASSSWTSGGFNEQFF
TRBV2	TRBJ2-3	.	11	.	TGTGCCAGCAGTGCTACGGGTACGCAGTATTTT	CASSATGTQYF
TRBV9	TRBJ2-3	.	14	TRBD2	TGTGCCAGCAGTGCTAGCGGGTACACAGATACGCAGTATTTT	CASSASGYTDTQYF
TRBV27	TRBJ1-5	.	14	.	TGTGCCAGCAGTTTATTCGCGGTGAATCAGCCCCAGCATTTT	CASSLFAVNQPQHF
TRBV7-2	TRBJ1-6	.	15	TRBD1	TGTGCCAGCAGCTTAAGGGGGCGAATAGGCTCACCCCTCCACTTT	CASSLRGRIGSPLHF
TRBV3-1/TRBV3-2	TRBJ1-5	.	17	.	TGTGCCAGCAGCCAAGATCGCGGCGACCGGGGTCGTCAGCCCCAGCATTTT	CASSQDRGDRGRQPQHF
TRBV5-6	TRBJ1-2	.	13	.	TGTGCCAGCAGAGGGGACAACATCTATGGCTACACCTTC	CASRGDNIYGYTF
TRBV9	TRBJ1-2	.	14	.	TGTGCCAGCAGCGTCCAGGGTGACATCGATGGCTACACCTTC	CASSVQGDIDGYTF
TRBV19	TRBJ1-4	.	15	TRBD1	TGTGCCAGTAGTATAGATACGACAGGGAAAGAAAAACTGTTTTTT	CASSIDTTGKEKLFF
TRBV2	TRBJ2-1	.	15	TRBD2	TGTGCCAGCAGTGCTAGCGGGGGGTTTTTCAATGAGCAGTTCTTC	CASSASGGFFNEQFF
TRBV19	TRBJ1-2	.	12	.	TGTGCCATCCTCAGGGAGGACTATGGCTACACCTTC	CAILREDYGYTF
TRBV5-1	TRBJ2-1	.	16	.	TGCGCCAGCAGCTTGCTCGGGGGGCGCTCAAATGATGAGCAGTTCTTC	CASSLLGGRSNDEQFF
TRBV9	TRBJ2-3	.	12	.	TGTGCCAGCAGCGTTCTAACAGATACGCAGTATTTT	CASSVLTDTQYF
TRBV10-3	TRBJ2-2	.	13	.	TGTGCCATTCTGGACTCCCACACCGGGGAGCTGTTTTTT	CAILDSHTGELFF
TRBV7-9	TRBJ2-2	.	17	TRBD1	TGTGCCAGCAGACCACAGGGGGCGGGTGCGAACACCGGGGAGCTGTTTTTT	CASRPQGAGANTGELFF
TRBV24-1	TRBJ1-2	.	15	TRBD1	TGTGCCACCAGTGCTGGGACAGGTTCATCGTGGGGCTACACCTTC	CATSAGTGSSWGYTF
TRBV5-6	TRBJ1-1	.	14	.	TGTGCCAGCAGGATGGAGGGGAGTTACACTGAAGCTTTCTTT	CASRMEGSYTEAFF
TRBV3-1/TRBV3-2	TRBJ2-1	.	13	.	TGTGCCAGCAGCCCGGACTATTACAATGAGCAGTTCTTC	CASSPDYYNEQFF
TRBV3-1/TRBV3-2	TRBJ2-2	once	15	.	TGTGCCAGCAGCCAAGAAGGAGGGGTCACCGGGGAGCTGTTTTTT	CASSQEGGVTGELFF
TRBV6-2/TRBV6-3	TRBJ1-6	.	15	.	TGTGCCAGCAGTTACTACGGACTGTCTAATTCACCCCTCCACTTT	CASSYYGLSNSPLHF
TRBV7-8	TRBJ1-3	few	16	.	TGTGCCAGCAGCGCTGACAGACCGCTCTCTGGAAACACCATATATTTT	CASSADRPLSGNTIYF
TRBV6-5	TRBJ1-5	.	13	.	TGTGCCAGCAGCCCACATACCGATCAGCCCCAGCATTTT	CASSPHTDQPQHF
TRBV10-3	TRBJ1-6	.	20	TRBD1	TGTGCCATCAGTGCTGAGCCAACAGACAGGGGTTGGAGCAGTAATTCACCCCTCCACTTT	CAISAEPTDRGWSSNSPLHF
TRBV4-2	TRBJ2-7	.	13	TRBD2	TGTGCCAGCAGCCAGACTAGCGGGGGGGGACCTTCGTTC	CASSQTSGGGPSF
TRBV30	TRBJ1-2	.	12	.	TGTGCCTGGAAGTATTCTAGTGGGGGCTACACCTTC	CAWKYSSGGYTF
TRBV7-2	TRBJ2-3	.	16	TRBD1	TGTGCCAGCAGCTTAGGAGGGGGCAGGGCCACAGATACGCAGTATTTT	CASSLGGGRATDTQYF
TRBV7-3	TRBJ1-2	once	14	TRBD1	TGTGCCAGCAGCGAAGGGGGCGCAGACTATGGCTACACCTTC	CASSEGGADYGYTF